The present T cell receptor (beta chain) was sequenced within a study of metastatic and nonmetastatic thyroid tumors. Not a single patient had been given any form of treatment at any point before undergoing thyroid surgery. The germline gives CDR1 SGHVS, CDR2 FQNEAQ. The V and J ends lost 8 bases and 2 bases respectively, with 16 bases between them. The CDR3 sequence is 15 residues long. TCRdb re-called the PCR reads through MiXCR. Among 5,400 or so clones listed, about 33% were seen once. The chain has TRBV7-8 and TRBJ1-5; D gene uncertain. This receptor was obtained from a female donor with papillary thyroid cancer or a benign thyroid nodule (not recorded which). Some clones in this sample may be carry-over from other donors' samples. The material sequenced was adjacent normal tissue. CDR3: CASGGLGFGNQPQHF. CDR3 bases: TGTGCCAGCGGCGGGCTGGGATTTGGCAATCAGCCCCAGCATTTT.